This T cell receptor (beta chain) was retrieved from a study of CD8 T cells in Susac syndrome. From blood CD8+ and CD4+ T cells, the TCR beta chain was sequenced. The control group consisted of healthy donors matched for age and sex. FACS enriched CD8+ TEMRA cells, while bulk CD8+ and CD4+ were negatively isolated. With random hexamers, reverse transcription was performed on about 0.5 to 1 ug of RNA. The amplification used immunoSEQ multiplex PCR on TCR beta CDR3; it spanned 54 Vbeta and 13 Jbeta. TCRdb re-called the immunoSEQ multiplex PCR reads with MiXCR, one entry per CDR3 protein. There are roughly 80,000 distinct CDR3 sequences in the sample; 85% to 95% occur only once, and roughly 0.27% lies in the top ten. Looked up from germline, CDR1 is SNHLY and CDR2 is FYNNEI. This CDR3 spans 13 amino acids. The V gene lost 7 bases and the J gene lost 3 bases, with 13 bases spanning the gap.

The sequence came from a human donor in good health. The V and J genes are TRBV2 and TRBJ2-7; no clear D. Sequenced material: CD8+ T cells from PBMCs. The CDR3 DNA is TGTGCCAGCACCGCGGCGGTATACTACGAGCAGTACTTC. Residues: CASTAAVYYEQYF.